This T cell receptor (beta chain) was found in a study of somatic mutations in T cells in chronic GVHD (dated by TCRdb to the early 2020s). For sorting, staining was performed with anti-CD3, anti-CD4, anti-CD8 and a Vbeta20 antibody from the IOTest Beta Mark kit on a FACSAria III, and a purity above 98% was achieved. Peripheral blood was drawn into sodium heparin tubes, and mononuclear cells were separated by Ficoll-Paque PLUS density gradient centrifugation. CD4+ Vbeta20+, CD4+ Vbeta20-, and CD8+ T cell fractions were FACS-sorted before TCRbeta deep sequencing. From the cysteine up to the phenylalanine, the CDR3 has a length of 15 residues. This entry keeps only the CDR3 DNA: 45 bases, framed from base 1. For CDR1 and CDR2, the germline V gene lists KGHSH and LQKENI. Ends trimmed: V by 6 bases, J by 7 bases; bases unmatched to a gene: 14. Genomic DNA was isolated and then used for TCRbeta deep sequencing. TCRbeta CDR3 sequencing and initial data processing were performed as a commercial service with the immunoSEQ assay. Concerning the study's data processing: Reads were demultiplexed, adapter and primer sequences were removed, similar clones were merged by frequency-ratio clustering, and V, D, J genes were annotated with IMGT. As stored in TCRdb, this immuneACCESS dataset retains in-frame rearrangements with V and J assigned. A fraction of the clones does not appear; measured against another copy, unresolved V genes explain less than half of the discrepancy, and the remainder lacks a known reason. V and J calls and clone size come straight from that table; D and trimming were deduced from the DNA. A total of 13,000 or so clones appear in this sample, around 82% of them only once. About 30% of the sample is in the top ten clones.

Of note for this clone: Its recognized antigen is unknown. No per-base quality is available; no much larger clone lies one base away.

The chain is made from TRBV18 and TRBJ2-5, with 7 bases in between that match TRBD1. The receptor was derived from a male patient in his fifties with chronic graft-versus-host disease. In transplant recipients, some T cells may be of donor rather than host origin. The sequenced sample was Vbeta20-negative CD4+ T cells from blood. The sample's cell subset or site label, in plain terms: CD4+ T cells sorted as TCR Vbeta20 negative by flow cytometry. The CDR3 region: CASSLNRGEEGTQYF. The nucleotide sequence reads as follows: TGTGCCAGCTCCCTCAACAGGGGCGAGGAAGGGACCCAGTACTTC.